One and the same sample provided the 2 T cell receptor beta chains below, sequenced in a study of blood T cell repertoires in COVID-19. Libraries were prepared by immunoSEQ multiplex PCR; TCRdb keeps only in-frame clonotypes and omits some of them. The data show around 65,000 clones, with more than 70% seen just once and around 47% held by the top ten. Sequenced sample: peripheral blood. Every receptor here comes from a human donor in a cohort sampled during active COVID-19.

This clone turned up a few times. The rearrangement links TRBV13 to TRBJ1-6; TRBD1 aligns across 9 bases. This CDR3 has 17 amino acids. CDR1 and CDR2 from the germline V gene are PRHDT and FYEKMQ (reference sequence). Losses at the gene ends were 5 bases for V and 6 bases for J; bases not matched to a gene: 11. CDR3 coding DNA: TGTGCCAGCAGCCGAGTAACAGGGGGCGCAGGTAATTCACCCCTCCACTTT. It encodes CASSRVTGGAGNSPLHF.

This rearrangement joins TRBV5-6 to TRBJ1-1; tentative D call: TRBD1 (6 bases). The CDR3 contains 14 residues. Germline lookup yields CDR1 SGHDT and CDR2 YYEEEE. Trimming took 7 bases from V and 5 from J, leaving 18 bases between them. In DNA form, the CDR3 reads TGTGCCAGCTGGAGCACAGGGATTCGGACTGAAGCTTTCTTT. Its protein is CASWSTGIRTEAFF.